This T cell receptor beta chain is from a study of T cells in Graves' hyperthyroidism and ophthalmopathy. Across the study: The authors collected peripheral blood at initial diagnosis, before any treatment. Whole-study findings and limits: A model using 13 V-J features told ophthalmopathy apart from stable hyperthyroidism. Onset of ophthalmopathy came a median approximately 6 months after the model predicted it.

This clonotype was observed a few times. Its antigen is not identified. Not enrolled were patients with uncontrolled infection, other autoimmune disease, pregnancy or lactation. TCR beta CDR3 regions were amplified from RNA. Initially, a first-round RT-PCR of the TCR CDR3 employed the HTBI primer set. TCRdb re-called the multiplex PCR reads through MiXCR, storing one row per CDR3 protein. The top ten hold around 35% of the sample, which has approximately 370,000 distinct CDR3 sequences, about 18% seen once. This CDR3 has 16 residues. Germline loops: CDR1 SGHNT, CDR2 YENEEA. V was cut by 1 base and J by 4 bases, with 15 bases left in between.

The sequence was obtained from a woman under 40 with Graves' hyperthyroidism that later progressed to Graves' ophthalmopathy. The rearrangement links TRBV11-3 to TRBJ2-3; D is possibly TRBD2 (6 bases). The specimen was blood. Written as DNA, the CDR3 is TGTGCCAGCAGCTTAGGCCCCCGGGAGCCCCCAGATACGCAGTATTTT. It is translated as CASSLGPREPPDTQYF.